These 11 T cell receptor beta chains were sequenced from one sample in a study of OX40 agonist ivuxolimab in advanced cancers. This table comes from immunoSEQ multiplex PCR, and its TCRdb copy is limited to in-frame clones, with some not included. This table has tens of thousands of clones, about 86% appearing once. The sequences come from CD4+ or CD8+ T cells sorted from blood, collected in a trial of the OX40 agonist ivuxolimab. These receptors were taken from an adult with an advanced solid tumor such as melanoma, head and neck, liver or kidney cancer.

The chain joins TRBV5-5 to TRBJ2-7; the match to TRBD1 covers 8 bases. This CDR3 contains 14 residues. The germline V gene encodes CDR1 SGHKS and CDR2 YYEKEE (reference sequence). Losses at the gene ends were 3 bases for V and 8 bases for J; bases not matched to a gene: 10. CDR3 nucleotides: TGTGCCAGCAGCTCCCTTCAGGACAGGGAGAAGCAGTACTTC. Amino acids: CASSSLQDREKQYF.

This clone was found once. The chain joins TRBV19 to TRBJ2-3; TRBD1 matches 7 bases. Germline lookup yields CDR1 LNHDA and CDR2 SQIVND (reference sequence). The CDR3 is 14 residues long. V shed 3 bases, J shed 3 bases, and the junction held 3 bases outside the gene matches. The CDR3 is CASSIGRGTDTQYF. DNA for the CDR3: TGTGCCAGTAGTATTGGCAGGGGGACAGATACGCAGTATTTT.

The CDR3 protein is CASSEWQGTTNYGYTF. The CDR3, as DNA: TGTGCCAGCAGTGAGTGGCAGGGAACAACTAACTATGGCTACACCTTC. This chain joins TRBV2 and TRBJ1-2; weak D call: TRBD1 (5 bases). Germline CDR1 reads SNHLY; CDR2 reads FYNNEI. The CDR3 is 16 amino acids. V was clipped by 3 bases and J by 0 bases, with 14 bases between them.

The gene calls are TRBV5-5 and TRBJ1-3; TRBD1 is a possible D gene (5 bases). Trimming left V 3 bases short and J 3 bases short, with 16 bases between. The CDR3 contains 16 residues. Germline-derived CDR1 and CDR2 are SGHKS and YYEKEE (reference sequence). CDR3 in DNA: TGTGCCAGCAGCTGGGGACCGCCGGGAGGTGGAAACACCATATATTTT. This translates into CASSWGPPGGGNTIYF.

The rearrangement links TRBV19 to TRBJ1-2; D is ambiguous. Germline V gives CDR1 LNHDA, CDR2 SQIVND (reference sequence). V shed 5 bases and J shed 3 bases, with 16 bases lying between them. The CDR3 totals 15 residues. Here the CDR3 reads CASSWAHSTDYGYTF. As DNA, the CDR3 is TGTGCCAGTAGTTGGGCGCACTCCACGGACTATGGCTACACCTTC.

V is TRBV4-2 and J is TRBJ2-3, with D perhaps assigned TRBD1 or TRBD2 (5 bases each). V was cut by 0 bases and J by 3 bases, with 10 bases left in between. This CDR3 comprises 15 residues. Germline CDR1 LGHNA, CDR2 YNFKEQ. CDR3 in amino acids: CASSQDKRTTDTQYF. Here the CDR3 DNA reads TGTGCCAGCAGCCAAGATAAGCGGACAACAGATACGCAGTATTTT.

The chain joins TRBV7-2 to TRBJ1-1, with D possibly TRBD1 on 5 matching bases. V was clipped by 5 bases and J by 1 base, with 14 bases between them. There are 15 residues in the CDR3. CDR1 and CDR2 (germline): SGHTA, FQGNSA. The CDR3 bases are TGTGCCAGCAGCCCCCGGGGGGGGGAGAACACTGAAGCTTTCTTT. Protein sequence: CASSPRGGENTEAFF. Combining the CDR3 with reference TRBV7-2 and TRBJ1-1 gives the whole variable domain GAGVSQSPSNKVTEKGKDVELRCDPISGHTALYWYRQSLGQGLEFLIYFQGNSAPDKSGLPSDRFSAERTGGSVSTLTIQRTQQEDSAVYLCASSPRGGENTEAFFGQGTRLTVV.

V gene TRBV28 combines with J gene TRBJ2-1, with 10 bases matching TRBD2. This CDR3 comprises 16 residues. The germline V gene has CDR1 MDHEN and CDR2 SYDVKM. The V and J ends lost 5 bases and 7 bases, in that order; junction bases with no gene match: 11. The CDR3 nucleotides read TGTGCCAGCAGTCCCGTTTTAGCGGGGGGAAAGAATGAGCAGTTCTTC. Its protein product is CASSPVLAGGKNEQFF.

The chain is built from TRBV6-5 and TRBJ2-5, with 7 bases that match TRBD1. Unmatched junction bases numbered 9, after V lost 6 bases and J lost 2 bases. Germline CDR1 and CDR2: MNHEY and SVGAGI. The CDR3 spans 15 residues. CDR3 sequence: CASRARQGWQETQYF. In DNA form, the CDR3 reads TGTGCCAGCAGGGCTAGACAGGGTTGGCAAGAGACCCAGTACTTC.

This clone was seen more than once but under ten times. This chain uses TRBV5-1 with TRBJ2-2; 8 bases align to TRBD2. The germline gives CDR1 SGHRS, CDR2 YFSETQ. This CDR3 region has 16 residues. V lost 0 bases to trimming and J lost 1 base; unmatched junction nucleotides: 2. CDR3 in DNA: TGCGCCAGCAGCTTGGTAGCGGGGAGGAACACCGGGGAGCTGTTTTTT. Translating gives CASSLVAGRNTGELFF.

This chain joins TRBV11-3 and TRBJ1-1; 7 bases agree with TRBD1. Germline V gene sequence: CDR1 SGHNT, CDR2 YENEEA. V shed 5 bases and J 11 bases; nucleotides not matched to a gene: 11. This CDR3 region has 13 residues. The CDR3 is CASSLRDSRSAFF. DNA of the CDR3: TGTGCCAGCAGCCTACGGGACAGTCGAAGTGCTTTCTTT.